These 27 T cell receptor beta chains were all obtained from the same sample, sequenced in a study of response to subunit inactivated influenza vaccine. TCRdb re-derived calls from the RT-PCR reads in MiXCR, one entry per CDR3 protein. Of 400,000 to 650,000 distinct CDR3 sequences listed, about 7.2% are singletons. The material sequenced was PBMCs from blood, taken around 2 years after vaccination. Receptors were obtained from a man between 50 and 69 years old who received an inactivated influenza vaccine.

This clonotype was found many times. This sequence joins TRBV28 and TRBJ1-2; D call uncertain. The germline V gene has CDR1 MDHEN and CDR2 SYDVKM. The CDR3 loop spans 16 amino acids. V lost 7 bases to trimming and J lost 3 bases, with 21 bases between them. CDR3 loop: CASTIEGGGLYYGYTF. The CDR3 nucleotides read TGTGCCAGCACGATCGAGGGTGGAGGACTCTACTATGGCTACACCTTC.

V and J are TRBV29-1 and TRBJ1-1; maybe TRBD1 (6 bases). Germline values: CDR1 SQVTM, CDR2 ANQGSEA. The CDR3 runs 11 residues. Trimming stripped 7 bases from V and 1 base from J, with 7 bases between. CDR3 region: CSGGQNTEAFF. In DNA form, the CDR3 reads TGCAGCGGGGGACAGAACACTGAAGCTTTCTTT.

This clonotype was detected many times. The rearrangement links TRBV7-3 to TRBJ1-1; D is perhaps TRBD1 (6 bases). Germline assignment: CDR1 SGHTA and CDR2 FQGTGA. The V and J ends lost 11 bases and 0 bases respectively, with 19 bases between them. The CDR3 has 15 residues. CDR3 region: CAGKHRDALNTEAFF. The CDR3, as DNA: TGTGCCGGAAAACACAGGGACGCCCTGAACACTGAAGCTTTCTTT.

V is TRBV12-3 or TRBV12-4 and J is TRBJ2-3; the D call may be TRBD1 or TRBD2 (5 bases each). The CDR3 is 16 residues long. V was clipped by 2 bases and J by 6 bases, with 18 bases between them. CDR3 DNA: TGTGCCAGCAGTTTAATTGGCAGGGCCGGGAAGGATACGCAGTATTTT. Translating gives CASSLIGRAGKDTQYF.

This clonotype was observed a few times. The rearrangement uses TRBV20-1 and TRBJ2-3; TRBD1 might be the D (5 bases). Germline V CDR1 and CDR2: DFQATT, SNEGSKA (reference sequence). The V gene lost 5 bases and the J gene lost 3 bases, with 15 bases spanning the gap. There are 14 residues in the CDR3. The CDR3 loop is CSALDGRVTDTQYF. CDR3 sequence (DNA): TGCAGTGCTCTGGACGGCAGGGTGACAGATACGCAGTATTTT.

This clonotype has just a few counts. The chain couples TRBV6-5 to TRBJ2-5; TRBD2 might be the D (6 bases). The V end lost 2 bases, the J end lost 5 bases, and 15 bases lay between the germline ends. The germline V gene has CDR1 MNHEY and CDR2 SVGAGI. This CDR3 spans 15 amino acids. The CDR3 DNA sequence: TGTGCCAGCAGTTACCTTTTTGGAGGGAAGGAGACCCAGTACTTC. Translation: CASSYLFGGKETQYF.

Only a few counts were recorded for this clonotype. The V and J genes are TRBV9 and TRBJ2-7, with 9 bases matching TRBD2. This CDR3 region has 17 residues. Per germline, CDR1 SGDLS and CDR2 YYNGEE. The junction had 12 bases not matched to a gene; V was cut back by 3 bases and J by 2 bases. CDR3 nucleotides: TGTGCCAGCAGCGCCTCCCTCGTAACTAGCGGGCCCTACGAGCAGTACTTC. The encoded protein is CASSASLVTSGPYEQYF.

The chain is built from TRBV5-5 and TRBJ1-6, with 8 positions matching TRBD1. CDR1 SGHKS and CDR2 YYEKEE come from the germline V gene (reference sequence). J gave up 9 bases and V 0 bases, and 11 bases lay outside the gene matches. The CDR3 contains 17 residues. CDR3 nucleotide sequence: TGTGCCAGCAGCTTGGCTCAGGGGGCCCTCTTCGGTTCACCCCTCCACTTT. Translating gives CASSLAQGALFGSPLHF.

The chain uses TRBV4-2 and TRBJ2-1; 9 nucleotides match TRBD2. This CDR3 has 22 residues. With 4 bases clipped from V and 4 bases from J, the junction kept 26 bases outside the gene matches. The germline CDR1 and CDR2 sequences are LGHNA and YNFKEQ. The CDR3 loop reads CASSPRSEGRLAVRDSYNEQFF. The CDR3 bases are TGTGCCAGCAGCCCCCGGTCGGAGGGGCGACTAGCGGTCCGCGACTCGTACAATGAGCAGTTCTTC.

This clonotype has at least ten counts. The CDR3, as DNA: TGTGCCAGCAGCATAACAGGGTACAATGAGCAGTTCTTC. It encodes CASSITGYNEQFF. The chain recombines TRBV7-2 with TRBJ2-1, with D possibly being TRBD1 (6 bases). Germline V gene sequence: CDR1 SGHTA, CDR2 FQGNSA. The CDR3 covers 13 residues. V lost 5 bases, J lost 4 bases, and 9 bases lay in between.

Ten or more counts support this clonotype. The V gene is TRBV20-1, the J gene TRBJ2-1; 8 positions match TRBD2. Germline V gene sequence: CDR1 DFQATT, CDR2 SNEGSKA (reference sequence). The V and J ends lost 5 bases and 8 bases, in that order; junction bases with no gene match: 11. This CDR3 is 14 amino acids long. CDR3 DNA: TGCAGTGCTCAAGCGGGGGTCACTCGGCATGAGCAGTTCTTC. Its translation is CSAQAGVTRHEQFF.

This clonotype turned up a few times. V gene TRBV12-5 combines with J gene TRBJ2-3; 15 bases agree with TRBD2. Germline lookup yields CDR1 LGHNT and CDR2 FRNRAP. V lost 5 bases and J lost 4; bases outside the gene matches: 28. This CDR3 comprises 24 residues. This CDR3 is CASGPSRHSGTSGRPYPLPDTQYF. As DNA, the CDR3 is TGTGCTAGTGGTCCATCCCGACACTCCGGGACTAGCGGGAGGCCGTACCCCCTCCCAGATACGCAGTATTTT.

This rearrangement joins TRBV20-1 to TRBJ2-4; TRBD2 matches at 8 bases. This CDR3 contains 17 residues. V shed 1 base, J shed 0 bases, and the junction held 8 bases outside the gene matches. CDR1 DFQATT and CDR2 SNEGSKA come from the germline V gene (reference sequence). CDR3 sequence (DNA): TGCAGTGCTAGAGCGGAACTAGCGGAAGTAGCCAAAAACATTCAGTACTTC. Protein sequence: CSARAELAEVAKNIQYF.

This clonotype has just a few counts. The rearrangement links TRBV7-9 to TRBJ1-4; maybe TRBD1 (5 bases). Trimming removed 1 base from V and 8 bases from J, with 11 bases in between. The CDR3 spans 14 residues. Germline CDR1 reads SEHNR; CDR2 reads FQNEAQ (reference sequence). The CDR3 DNA sequence: TGTGCCAGCAGCTTAGTTCAGGGCGTAGAAAAACTGTTTTTT. Translation: CASSLVQGVEKLFF.

The chain carries TRBV10-3 and TRBJ1-1, with a weak D call TRBD1 (6 bases). Germline values: CDR1 ENHRY, CDR2 SYGVKD. Trimming took 9 bases from V and 1 from J, leaving 12 bases between them. This CDR3 has 13 amino acids. The chain's CDR3 is CAMNRDKNTEAFF. The CDR3 DNA reads as TGTGCCATGAACCGGGACAAGAACACTGAAGCTTTCTTT.

This clonotype was recorded a few times. The chain uses TRBV6-1 and TRBJ1-2, with 9 bases lining up with TRBD1. Germline V gene data show CDR1 as MNHNS and CDR2 as SASEGT. The CDR3 runs 13 residues. Germline trimming cut 7 bases from V and 5 bases from J; bases unmatched to any gene: 5. The CDR3 is CASKTGGWYGYTF. The CDR3 DNA follows: TGTGCCAGCAAAACAGGGGGCTGGTATGGCTACACCTTC.

This clonotype occurred a few times. The chain links TRBV20-1 to TRBJ2-3; tentatively, D is TRBD1 or TRBD2 (5 bases each). The V gene's germline CDR1 is DFQATT and CDR2 SNEGSKA (reference sequence). This CDR3 region has 12 residues. The V and J ends lost 8 bases and 1 base respectively, with 10 bases between them. Here the CDR3 DNA reads TGCAGTTCCGGGGCCCGCACAGATACGCAGTATTTT. Translating it yields CSSGARTDTQYF.

This clonotype was detected many times. The chain uses TRBV12-3 or TRBV12-4 and TRBJ1-4, with D hard to call. Trimming removed 3 bases from V and 7 bases from J, with 6 bases in between. This CDR3 spans 12 amino acids. CDR3 sequence (DNA): TGTGCCAGCAGTTTTGTCAGTGAAAAACTGTTTTTT. As protein: CASSFVSEKLFF.

Many counts were recorded for this clonotype. CDR3 sequence reads: CATSGSGGTDTQYF. The CDR3 coding sequence is TGTGCCACCAGTGGTTCAGGGGGCACAGATACGCAGTATTTT. The J gene is TRBJ2-3, the V gene TRBV24-1; tentatively, D is TRBD1 (6 bases). V was shortened by 5 bases and J by 1 base, with 9 bases between the two germline ends. The CDR3 loop spans 14 amino acids. Germline CDR1 KGHDR, CDR2 SFDVKD.

The V gene is TRBV12-3 or TRBV12-4, the J gene TRBJ2-2; 7 bases are a match to TRBD1. The CDR3 spans 14 residues. V gave up 5 bases and J gave up 7 bases; unmatched junction bases: 7. Here the CDR3 reads CASSIGGQGGELFF. CDR3 in DNA: TGTGCCAGCAGTATAGGGGGCCAAGGCGGGGAGCTGTTTTTT.

This clonotype came up a few times. CDR3 in DNA: TGCGCCAGCAGCCAGTTAGCAGGAAAGGGGGAAGAAAAACTGTTTTTT. Its translation is CASSQLAGKGEEKLFF. The chain employs TRBV4-1 and TRBJ1-4; D is possibly TRBD1 (6 bases). V was pared by 3 bases and J by 8 bases, with 19 bases between. The CDR3 length is 16 residues. Looked up from germline, CDR1 is MGHRA and CDR2 is YSYEKL.

This rearrangement joins TRBV5-6 to TRBJ1-1; D is uncertain. This CDR3 has 13 amino acids. Trimming pared 0 bases from V and 11 bases from J, leaving 14 bases between. The germline gives CDR1 SGHDT, CDR2 YYEEEE. CDR3 DNA: TGTGCCAGCAGCTTGGCCTCAGGTGAGACGGCTTTCTTT. Amino acids: CASSLASGETAFF.

This clonotype has a handful of counts. The V and J genes are TRBV15 and TRBJ2-7; D remains unclear. Trimming took 0 bases from V and 2 from J, leaving 5 bases between them. Germline CDR1 and CDR2: LNHNV and YYDKDF (reference sequence). The CDR3 contains 13 residues. CDR3: CATSRDGPYEQYF. CDR3 sequence (DNA): TGTGCCACCAGCAGAGACGGCCCCTACGAGCAGTACTTC.

This clonotype was found many times. This rearrangement joins TRBV28 to TRBJ2-7; possibly TRBD2 for D (6 bases). From germline, CDR1 is MDHEN and CDR2 SYDVKM. V lost 4 bases, J lost 6 bases, and 19 bases lay in between. This CDR3 region has 15 residues. The CDR3 reads CASSSARLTEGEQYF. In nucleotides, the CDR3 is TGTGCCAGCAGTTCTGCCCGCCTCACGGAGGGCGAGCAGTACTTC.

V is TRBV27 and J is TRBJ2-7, with TRBD2 matching 9 bases. Germline CDR1 MNHEY, CDR2 SMNVEV (reference sequence). CDR3 length: 15 residues. V lost 6 bases and J lost 2; bases outside the gene matches: 8. The CDR3 sequence: CASRTSGTPPYEQYF. DNA of the CDR3: TGTGCCAGCAGGACTAGCGGAACACCACCCTACGAGCAGTACTTC.

This clonotype showed up many times. The rearrangement joins TRBV6-5 to TRBJ1-6; D call uncertain. The germline gives CDR1 MNHEY, CDR2 SVGAGI. The CDR3 covers 16 residues. Trimming left V 3 bases short and J 0 bases short, with 9 bases between. DNA for the CDR3: TGTGCCAGCAGTTATATAACGAGCTCCTATAATTCACCCCTCCACTTT. It yields the protein CASSYITSSYNSPLHF.

At least ten counts were recorded for this clonotype. The gene calls are TRBV19 and TRBJ2-1; D uncertain. The CDR3 covers 13 residues. Germline V gene lookup returns CDR1 LNHDA and CDR2 SQIVND (reference sequence). The ends were cut back, 1 base at V and 5 bases at J, with 6 bases in the middle. The CDR3 sequence: CASSIGLNNEQFF. The DNA for the CDR3 is TGTGCCAGTAGTATAGGGCTGAACAATGAGCAGTTCTTC.